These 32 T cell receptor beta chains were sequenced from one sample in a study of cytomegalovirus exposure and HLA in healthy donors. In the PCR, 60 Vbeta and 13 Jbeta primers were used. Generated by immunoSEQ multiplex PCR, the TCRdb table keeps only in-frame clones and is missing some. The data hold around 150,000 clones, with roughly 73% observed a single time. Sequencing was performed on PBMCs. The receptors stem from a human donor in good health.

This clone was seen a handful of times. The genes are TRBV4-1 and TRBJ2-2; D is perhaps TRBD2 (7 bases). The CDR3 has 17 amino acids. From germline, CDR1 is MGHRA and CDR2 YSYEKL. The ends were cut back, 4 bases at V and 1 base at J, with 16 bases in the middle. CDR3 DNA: TGCGCCAGCAGCCTCCATGGGGGGGCGCAGAACACCGGGGAGCTGTTTTTT. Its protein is CASSLHGGAQNTGELFF.

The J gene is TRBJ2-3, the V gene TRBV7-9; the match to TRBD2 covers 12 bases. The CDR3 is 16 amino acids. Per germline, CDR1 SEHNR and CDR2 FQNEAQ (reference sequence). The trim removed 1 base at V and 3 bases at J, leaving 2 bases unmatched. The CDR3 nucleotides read TGTGCCAGCAGCTTAGGGACTAGCGGGGAGACAGATACGCAGTATTTT. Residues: CASSLGTSGETDTQYF. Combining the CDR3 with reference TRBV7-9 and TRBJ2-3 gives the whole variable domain DTGVSQNPRHKITKRGQNVTFRCDPISEHNRLYWYRQTLGQGPEFLTYFQNEAQLEKSRLLSDRFSAERPKGSFSTLEIQRTEQGDSAMYLCASSLGTSGETDTQYFGPGTRLTVL.

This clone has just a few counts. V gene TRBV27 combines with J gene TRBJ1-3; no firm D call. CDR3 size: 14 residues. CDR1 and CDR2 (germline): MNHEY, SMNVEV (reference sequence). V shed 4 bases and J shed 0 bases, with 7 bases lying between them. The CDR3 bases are TGTGCCAGCAGTTCGCCAGACTCTGGAAACACCATATATTTT. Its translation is CASSSPDSGNTIYF.

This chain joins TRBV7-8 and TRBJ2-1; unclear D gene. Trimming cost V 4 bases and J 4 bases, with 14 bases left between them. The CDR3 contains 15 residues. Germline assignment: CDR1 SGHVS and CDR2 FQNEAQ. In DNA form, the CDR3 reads TGTGCCAGCAGCTCCCTAGGTAGCAGATACAATGAGCAGTTCTTC. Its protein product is CASSSLGSRYNEQFF.

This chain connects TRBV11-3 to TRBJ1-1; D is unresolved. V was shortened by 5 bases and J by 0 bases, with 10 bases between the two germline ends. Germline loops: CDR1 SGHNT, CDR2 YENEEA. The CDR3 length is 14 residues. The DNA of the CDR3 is TGTGCCAGCAGCCCCAGGAACTTGAACACTGAAGCTTTCTTT. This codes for CASSPRNLNTEAFF.

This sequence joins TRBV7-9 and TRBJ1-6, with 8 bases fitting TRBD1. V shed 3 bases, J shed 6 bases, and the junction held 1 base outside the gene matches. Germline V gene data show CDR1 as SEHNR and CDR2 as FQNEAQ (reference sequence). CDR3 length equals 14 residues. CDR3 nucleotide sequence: TGTGCCAGCAGCTTGACAGGGGTTAATTCACCCCTCCACTTT. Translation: CASSLTGVNSPLHF.

The CDR3 DNA follows: TGTGCCAGTAGTCGCGCCGGGACAGGGATTCACTACGAGCAGTACTTC. It yields the protein CASSRAGTGIHYEQYF. The rearrangement joins TRBV19 to TRBJ2-7; TRBD1 aligns across 9 bases. The CDR3 is 16 amino acids. The junction had 11 bases not matched to a gene; V was cut back by 5 bases and J by 3 bases. CDR1 is LNHDA and CDR2 is SQIVND in the germline V gene (reference sequence).

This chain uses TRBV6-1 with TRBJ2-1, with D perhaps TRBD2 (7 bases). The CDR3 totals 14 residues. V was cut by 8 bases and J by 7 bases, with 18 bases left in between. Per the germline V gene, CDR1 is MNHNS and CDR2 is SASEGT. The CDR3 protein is CASLRGARTNEQFF. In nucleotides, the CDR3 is TGTGCCAGCTTACGGGGGGCGAGAACGAATGAGCAGTTCTTC.

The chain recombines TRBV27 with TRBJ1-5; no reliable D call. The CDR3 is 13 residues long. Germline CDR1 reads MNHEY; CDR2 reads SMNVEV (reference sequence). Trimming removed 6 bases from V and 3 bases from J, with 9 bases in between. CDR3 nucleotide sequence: TGTGCCAGCAGCTGGAGGACCAATCAGCCCCAGCATTTT. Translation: CASSWRTNQPQHF.

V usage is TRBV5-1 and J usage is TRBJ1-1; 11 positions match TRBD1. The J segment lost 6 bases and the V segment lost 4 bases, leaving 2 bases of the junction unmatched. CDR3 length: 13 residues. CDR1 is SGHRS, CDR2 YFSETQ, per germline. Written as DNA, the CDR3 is TGCGCCAGCAGCCCGGGACAGGGGGCTGAAGCTTTCTTT. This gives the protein CASSPGQGAEAFF.

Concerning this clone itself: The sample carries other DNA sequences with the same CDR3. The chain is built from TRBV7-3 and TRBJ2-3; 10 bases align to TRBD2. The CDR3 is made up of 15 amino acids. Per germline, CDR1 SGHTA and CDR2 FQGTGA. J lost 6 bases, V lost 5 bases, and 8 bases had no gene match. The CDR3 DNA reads TGTGCCAGCAGCCTCGAGCGGGGGGGTATCGATACGCAGTATTTT. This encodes CASSLERGGIDTQYF.

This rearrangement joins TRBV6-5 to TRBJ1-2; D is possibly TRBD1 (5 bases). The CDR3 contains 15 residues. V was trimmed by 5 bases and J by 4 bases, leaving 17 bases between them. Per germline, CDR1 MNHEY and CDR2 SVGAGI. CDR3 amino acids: CASSAREGFVYGYTF. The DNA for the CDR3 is TGTGCCAGCAGTGCCAGGGAGGGCTTTGTCTATGGCTACACCTTC.

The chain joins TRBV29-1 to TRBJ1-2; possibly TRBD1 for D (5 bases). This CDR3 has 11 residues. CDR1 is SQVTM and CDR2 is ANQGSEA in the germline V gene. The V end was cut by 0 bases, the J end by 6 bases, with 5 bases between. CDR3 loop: CSVEDRDGYTF. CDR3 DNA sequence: TGCAGCGTTGAAGACAGGGATGGCTACACCTTC.

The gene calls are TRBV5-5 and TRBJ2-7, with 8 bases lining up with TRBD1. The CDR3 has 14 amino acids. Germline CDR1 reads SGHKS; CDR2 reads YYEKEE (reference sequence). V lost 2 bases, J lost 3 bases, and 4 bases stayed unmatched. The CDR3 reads CASSFGRGHYEQYF. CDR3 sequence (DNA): TGTGCCAGCAGCTTTGGCAGGGGGCACTACGAGCAGTACTTC.

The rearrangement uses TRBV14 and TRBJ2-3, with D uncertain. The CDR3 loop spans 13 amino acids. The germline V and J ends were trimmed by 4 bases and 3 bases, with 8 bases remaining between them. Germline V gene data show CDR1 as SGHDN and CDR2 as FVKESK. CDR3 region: CASSLLETDTQYF. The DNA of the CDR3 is TGTGCCAGCAGCCTCCTCGAGACAGATACGCAGTATTTT.

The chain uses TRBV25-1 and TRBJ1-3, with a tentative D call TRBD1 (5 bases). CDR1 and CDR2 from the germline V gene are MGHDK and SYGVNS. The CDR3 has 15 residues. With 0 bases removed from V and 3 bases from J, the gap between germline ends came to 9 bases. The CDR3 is CASSEYWGDGNTIYF. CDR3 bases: TGTGCCAGCAGTGAATATTGGGGGGATGGAAACACCATATATTTT.

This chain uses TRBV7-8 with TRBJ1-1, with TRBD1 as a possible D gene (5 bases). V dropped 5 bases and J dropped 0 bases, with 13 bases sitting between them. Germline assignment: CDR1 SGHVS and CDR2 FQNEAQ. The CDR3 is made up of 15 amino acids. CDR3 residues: CASSQRGTMNTEAFF. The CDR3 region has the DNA TGTGCCAGCAGCCAAAGGGGAACCATGAACACTGAAGCTTTCTTT. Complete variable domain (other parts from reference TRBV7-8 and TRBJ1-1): GAGVSQSPRYKVAKRGQDVALRCDPISGHVSLFWYQQALGQGPEFLTYFQNEAQLDKSGLPSDRFFAERPEGSVSTLKIQRTQQEDSAVYLCASSQRGTMNTEAFFGQGTRLTVV.

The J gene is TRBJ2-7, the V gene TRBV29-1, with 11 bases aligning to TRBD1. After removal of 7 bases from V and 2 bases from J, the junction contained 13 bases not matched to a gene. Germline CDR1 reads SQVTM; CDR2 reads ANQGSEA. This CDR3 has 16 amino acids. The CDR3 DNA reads TGCAGCGCCGCCAACGAGGGGGGACAGGGGGCCTACGAGCAGTACTTC. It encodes CSAANEGGQGAYEQYF.

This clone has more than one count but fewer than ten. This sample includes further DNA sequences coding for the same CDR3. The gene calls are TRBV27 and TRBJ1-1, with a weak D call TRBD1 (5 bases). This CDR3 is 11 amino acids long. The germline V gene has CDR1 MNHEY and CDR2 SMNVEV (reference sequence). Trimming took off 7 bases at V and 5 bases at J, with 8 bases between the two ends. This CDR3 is CASIRGTEAFF. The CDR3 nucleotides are TGTGCCAGCATAAGGGGTACTGAAGCTTTCTTT.

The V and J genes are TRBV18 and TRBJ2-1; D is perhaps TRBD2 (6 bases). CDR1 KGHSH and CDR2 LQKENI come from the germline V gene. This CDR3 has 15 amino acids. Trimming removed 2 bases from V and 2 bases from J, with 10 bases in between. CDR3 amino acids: CASSPGSGAYNEQFF. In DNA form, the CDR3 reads TGTGCCAGCTCACCAGGGTCGGGGGCCTACAATGAGCAGTTCTTC.

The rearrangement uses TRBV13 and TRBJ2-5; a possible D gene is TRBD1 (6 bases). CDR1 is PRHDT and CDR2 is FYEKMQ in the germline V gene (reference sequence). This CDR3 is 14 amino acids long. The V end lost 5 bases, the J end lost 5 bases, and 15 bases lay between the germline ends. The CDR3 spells CASSPRQAGETQYF. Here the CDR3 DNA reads TGTGCCAGCAGCCCTCGACAGGCAGGGGAGACCCAGTACTTC.

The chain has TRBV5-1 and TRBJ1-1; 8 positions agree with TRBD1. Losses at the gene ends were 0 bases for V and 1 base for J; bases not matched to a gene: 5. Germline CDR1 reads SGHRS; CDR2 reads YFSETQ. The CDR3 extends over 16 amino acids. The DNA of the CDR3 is TGCGCCAGCAGCTTGGGGACAGGGCCGGGGAACACTGAAGCTTTCTTT. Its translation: CASSLGTGPGNTEAFF. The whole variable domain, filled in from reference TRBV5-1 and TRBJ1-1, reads KAGVTQTPRYLIKTRGQQVTLSCSPISGHRSVSWYQQTPGQGLQFLFEYFSETQRNKGNFPGRFSGRQFSNSRSEMNVSTLELGDSALYLCASSLGTGPGNTEAFFGQGTRLTVV.

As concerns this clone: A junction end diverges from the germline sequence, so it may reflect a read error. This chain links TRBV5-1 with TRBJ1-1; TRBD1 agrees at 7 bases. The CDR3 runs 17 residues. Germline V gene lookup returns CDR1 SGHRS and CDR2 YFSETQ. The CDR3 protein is CANSLAGRTGMNTEAFF. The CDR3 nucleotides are TGCGCCAACAGCTTGGCAGGACGGACAGGAATGAACACTGAAGCTTTCTTT. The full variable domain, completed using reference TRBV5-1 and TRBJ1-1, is KAGVTQTPRYLIKTRGQQVTLSCSPISGHRSVSWYQQTPGQGLQFLFEYFSETQRNKGNFPGRFSGRQFSNSRSEMNVSTLELGDSALYLCANSLAGRTGMNTEAFFGQGTRLTVV.

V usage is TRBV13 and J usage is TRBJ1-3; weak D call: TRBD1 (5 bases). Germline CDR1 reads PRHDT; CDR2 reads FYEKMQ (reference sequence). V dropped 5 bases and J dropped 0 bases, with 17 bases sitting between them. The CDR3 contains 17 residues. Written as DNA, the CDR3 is TGTGCCAGCAGCCTGCGGGGACGGCCCGACTCTGGAAACACCATATATTTT. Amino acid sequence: CASSLRGRPDSGNTIYF.

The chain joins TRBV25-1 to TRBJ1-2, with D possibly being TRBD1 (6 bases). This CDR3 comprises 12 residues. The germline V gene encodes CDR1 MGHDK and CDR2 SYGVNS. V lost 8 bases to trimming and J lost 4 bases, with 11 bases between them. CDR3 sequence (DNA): TGTGCCAGCTCCGGACAGCTCTATGGCTACACCTTC. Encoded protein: CASSGQLYGYTF.

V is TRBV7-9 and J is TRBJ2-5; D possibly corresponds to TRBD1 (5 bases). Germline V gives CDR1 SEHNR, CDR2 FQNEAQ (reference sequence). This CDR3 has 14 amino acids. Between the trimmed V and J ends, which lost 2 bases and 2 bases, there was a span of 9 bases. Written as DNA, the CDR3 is TGTGCCAGCAGCTTATTGACAGAACAAGAGACCCAGTACTTC. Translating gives CASSLLTEQETQYF.

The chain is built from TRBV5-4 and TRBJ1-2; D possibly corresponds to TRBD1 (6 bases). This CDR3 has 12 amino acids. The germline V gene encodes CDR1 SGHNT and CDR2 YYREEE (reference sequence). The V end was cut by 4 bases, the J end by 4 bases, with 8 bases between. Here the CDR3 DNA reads TGTGCCAGCAGCCTGGACAGCTATGGCTACACCTTC. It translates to CASSLDSYGYTF.

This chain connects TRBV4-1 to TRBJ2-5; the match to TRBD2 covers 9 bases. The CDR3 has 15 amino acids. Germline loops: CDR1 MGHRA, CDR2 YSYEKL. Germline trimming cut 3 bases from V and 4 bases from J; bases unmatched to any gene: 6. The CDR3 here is CASSHGGGAIETQYF. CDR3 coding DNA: TGCGCCAGCAGCCACGGCGGGGGGGCGATAGAGACCCAGTACTTC.

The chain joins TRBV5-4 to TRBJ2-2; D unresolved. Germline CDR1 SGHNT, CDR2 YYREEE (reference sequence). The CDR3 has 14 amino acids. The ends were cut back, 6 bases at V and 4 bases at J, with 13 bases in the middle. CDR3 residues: CASTPQVGTGELFF. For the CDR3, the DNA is TGTGCCAGCACCCCCCAGGTTGGCACCGGGGAGCTGTTTTTT.

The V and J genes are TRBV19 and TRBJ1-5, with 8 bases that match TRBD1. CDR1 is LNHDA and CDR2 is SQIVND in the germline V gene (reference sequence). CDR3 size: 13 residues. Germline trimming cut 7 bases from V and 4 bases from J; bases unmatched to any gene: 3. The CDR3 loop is CASNRDRNQPQHF. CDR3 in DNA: TGTGCCAGTAACAGGGACAGGAATCAGCCCCAGCATTTT.

The CDR3 bases are TGTGCCACCAGCAGAGAGCTACCGGTTGCAACTAATGAAAAACTGTTTTTT. Its translation is CATSRELPVATNEKLFF. The genes are TRBV15 and TRBJ1-4, with no clear D. The CDR3 consists of 17 residues. Germline lookup yields CDR1 LNHNV and CDR2 YYDKDF (reference sequence). Trimming shortened V by 0 bases and J by 0 bases, and 11 bases separated the two germline ends.

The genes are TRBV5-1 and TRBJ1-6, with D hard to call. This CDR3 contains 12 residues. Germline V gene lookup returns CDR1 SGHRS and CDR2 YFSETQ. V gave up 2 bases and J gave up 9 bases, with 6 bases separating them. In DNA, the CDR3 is TGCGCCAGCAGCTTACCGGGTTCACCCCTCCACTTT. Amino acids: CASSLPGSPLHF.